This TCR beta chain emerged from a study of T-cell reconstitution after alpha-beta-depleted transplantation in children. This clonotype was picked up many times. What it recognizes is unknown. Unique molecular identifiers tagged the TCRbeta library. TCRdb analysed the PCR reads with MiXCR anew, one entry per CDR3 protein. The table lists around 300,000 distinct CDR3 sequences, roughly 9.1% of them singletons. Trimming took off 0 bases at V and 4 bases at J, with 18 bases between the two ends. The CDR3 totals 17 residues. General study points: Several hundred expanded graft clones reportedly were the source of alpha-beta T cells about two months after transplant.

The TCR comes from a boy in the first two years of life with acute myeloid leukemia, due to receive a stem cell transplant. V usage is TRBV12-3 or TRBV12-4 and J usage is TRBJ2-5, with D maybe TRBD2 (6 bases). The sequencing used PBMCs, collected before TCRalphabeta/CD19-depleted stem cell transplant. CDR3 sequence reads: CASSLAFRRESRETQYF. DNA of the CDR3: TGTGCCAGCAGTTTAGCCTTTAGGAGGGAGAGTAGAGAGACCCAGTACTTC.